The 16 T cell receptor beta chains given below trace back to one sample, sequenced in a study of blood T cell repertoires in COVID-19. Libraries were prepared by immunoSEQ multiplex PCR; TCRdb keeps only in-frame clonotypes and omits some of them. The table has fewer than 450,000 clones, around 91% seen once. Sequenced material: PBMCs or T cells enriched from blood (not recorded which). All receptors derive from a man aged 18 to 30 who had recovered from COVID-19.

This chain connects TRBV5-1 to TRBJ2-1, with TRBD1 identical over 8 bases. CDR1 SGHRS and CDR2 YFSETQ come from the germline V gene. The CDR3 extends over 17 amino acids. Germline trimming cut 1 base from V and 0 bases from J; bases unmatched to any gene: 6. This CDR3 is CASSLLPGTGSYNEQFF. The CDR3 coding sequence is TGCGCCAGCAGCTTGCTCCCGGGGACAGGCTCCTACAATGAGCAGTTCTTC.

This sequence joins TRBV10-1 and TRBJ1-6; no definite D call. Germline V gives CDR1 WNHNN, CDR2 SYGVQD (reference sequence). Trimming pared 0 bases from V and 7 bases from J, leaving 10 bases between. CDR3 length equals 15 residues. CDR3 coding DNA: TGCGCCAGCAGTGAGTCCGAGGGAAGGAATTCACCCCTCCACTTT. This encodes CASSESEGRNSPLHF.

The V and J genes are TRBV20-1 and TRBJ2-3; D uncertain. The germline V gene encodes CDR1 DFQATT and CDR2 SNEGSKA (reference sequence). This CDR3 is built from 11 residues. The V gene lost 7 bases and the J gene lost 3 bases, with 8 bases spanning the gap. The DNA of the CDR3 is TGCAGTGGGCAGAAGACAGATACGCAGTATTTT. As protein: CSGQKTDTQYF.

The chain couples TRBV6-5 to TRBJ1-1; no reliable D call. Looked up from germline, CDR1 is MNHEY and CDR2 is SVGAGI. CDR3 length: 15 residues. V was cut by 6 bases and J by 2 bases, with 16 bases left in between. CDR3 amino acids: CASRRRGEINTEAFF. For the CDR3, the DNA is TGTGCCAGCAGGCGTCGAGGAGAAATTAACACTGAAGCTTTCTTT.

This chain connects TRBV5-4 to TRBJ1-2, with 9 nucleotides matching TRBD1. Germline V gene lookup returns CDR1 SGHNT and CDR2 YYREEE (reference sequence). The CDR3 is 17 amino acids. V trimming: 2 bases; J trimming: 0 bases; junction bases outside the gene matches: 8. The DNA of the CDR3 is TGTGCCAGCAGCTTCGGGACAGGGCCGTTAGCTAACTATGGCTACACCTTC. Translated, it gives CASSFGTGPLANYGYTF.

J is TRBJ1-6 and V is TRBV5-1, with TRBD1 identical over 9 bases. Germline V gene sequence: CDR1 SGHRS, CDR2 YFSETQ. V was clipped by 4 bases and J by 6 bases; unmatched bases: 2. The CDR3 consists of 14 residues. The CDR3 is CASSQQGANSPLHF. For the CDR3, the DNA is TGCGCCAGCAGCCAACAGGGGGCTAATTCACCCCTCCACTTT.

The chain links TRBV10-3 to TRBJ2-1, with 14 bases matching TRBD2. V lost 5 bases to trimming and J lost 4 bases; unmatched junction nucleotides: 10. The CDR3 extends over 18 amino acids. Germline CDR1 is ENHRY and CDR2 is SYGVKD. The CDR3 sequence is CAISQGLAGVLNYNEQFF. CDR3 sequence (DNA): TGTGCCATCAGTCAGGGACTAGCGGGAGTTCTCAATTACAATGAGCAGTTCTTC.

The V gene is TRBV24-1, the J gene TRBJ2-2, with a tentative D call TRBD1 (6 bases). The germline V gene has CDR1 KGHDR and CDR2 SFDVKD. This CDR3 is built from 12 residues. V gave up 10 bases and J gave up 3 bases, with 8 bases separating them. DNA of the CDR3: TGTGCCACTAGGGGGTACACCGGGGAGCTGTTTTTT. As protein: CATRGYTGELFF.

The rearrangement uses TRBV3-1 (or the pseudogene TRBV3-2) and TRBJ1-2; 7 positions agree with TRBD1. V dropped 0 bases and J dropped 6; count of bases not matched to a gene: 10. Germline CDR1 reads LGHDT; CDR2 reads YNNKEL (reference sequence). CDR3 size: 16 residues. CDR3 nucleotides: TGTGCCAGCAGCCAAGATCAGGGCAGGGGGATAGATGGCTACACCTTC. Its translation is CASSQDQGRGIDGYTF.

The gene calls are TRBV12-3 or TRBV12-4 and TRBJ1-1; no clear D. CDR3 length equals 13 residues. V was pared by 3 bases and J by 4 bases, with 9 bases between. The CDR3 reads CASSFRGFTEAFF. The CDR3, as DNA: TGTGCCAGCAGTTTTCGAGGGTTCACTGAAGCTTTCTTT.

The chain is built from TRBV14 and TRBJ1-2; 7 bases fit TRBD1. V dropped 3 bases and J dropped 8; count of bases not matched to a gene: 9. The CDR3 extends over 14 amino acids. Germline values: CDR1 SGHDN, CDR2 FVKESK. CDR3 loop: CASSQGQWYGGYTF. CDR3 nucleotides: TGTGCCAGCAGCCAGGGACAGTGGTATGGAGGCTACACCTTC.

V gene TRBV6-5 combines with J gene TRBJ1-1; perhaps TRBD1 as D (6 bases). Per the germline V gene, CDR1 is MNHEY and CDR2 is SVGAGI. Trimming took 8 bases from V and 4 from J, leaving 17 bases between them. The CDR3 contains 14 residues. The CDR3 loop reads CASREGVIGTEAFF. Written as DNA, the CDR3 is TGTGCCAGCCGGGAGGGGGTAATAGGCACTGAAGCTTTCTTT.

CDR3 DNA: TGTGCCAGCAGCTTGGCAAGGGGGACGACTGGGGAAAAACTGTTTTTT. This translates into CASSLARGTTGEKLFF. The V gene is TRBV5-5, the J gene TRBJ1-4; D might be TRBD1 (6 bases). CDR3 length equals 16 residues. In germline, CDR1 is SGHKS, CDR2 YYEKEE (reference sequence). The germline V and J ends were trimmed by 0 bases and 8 bases, with 17 bases remaining between them.

This sequence joins TRBV6-5 and TRBJ2-7; TRBD2 matches at 8 bases. V lost 5 bases to trimming and J lost 6 bases; unmatched junction nucleotides: 9. Germline-derived CDR1 and CDR2 are MNHEY and SVGAGI. The CDR3 has 14 amino acids. The chain's CDR3 is CASSLAGTISEQYF. CDR3 sequence (DNA): TGTGCCAGCAGTCTAGCGGGTACTATATCCGAGCAGTACTTC.

The chain employs TRBV27 and TRBJ2-6, with D unresolved. CDR1 MNHEY and CDR2 SMNVEV come from the germline V gene (reference sequence). Trimming removed 0 bases from V and 2 bases from J, with 8 bases in between. This CDR3 has 16 amino acids. CDR3 coding DNA: TGTGCCAGCAGTTTATCGATGAGCACTGGGGCCAACGTCCTGACTTTC. Translating it yields CASSLSMSTGANVLTF.

The rearrangement joins TRBV29-1 to TRBJ1-2, with unresolved D. The CDR3 has 14 residues. Germline V CDR1 and CDR2: SQVTM, ANQGSEA. V lost 6 bases to trimming and J lost 4 bases, with 18 bases between them. The CDR3 loop reads CSVVDGAGPYGYTF. The CDR3, as DNA: TGCAGCGTGGTGGACGGCGCGGGTCCCTATGGCTACACCTTC.